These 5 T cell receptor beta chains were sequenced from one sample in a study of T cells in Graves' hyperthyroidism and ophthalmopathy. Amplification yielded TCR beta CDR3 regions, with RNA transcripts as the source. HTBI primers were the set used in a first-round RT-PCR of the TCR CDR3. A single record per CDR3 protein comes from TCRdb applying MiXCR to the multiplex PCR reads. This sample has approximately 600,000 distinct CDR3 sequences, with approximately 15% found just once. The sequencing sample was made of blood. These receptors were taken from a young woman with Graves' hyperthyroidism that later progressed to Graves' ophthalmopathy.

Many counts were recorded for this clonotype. Here the CDR3 reads CASTGQVPDQPQHF. In DNA form, the CDR3 reads TGTGCCTCAACGGGACAGGTTCCCGATCAGCCCCAGCATTTT. The V and J genes are TRBV10-3 and TRBJ1-5; TRBD1 aligns across 8 bases. J lost 5 bases, V lost 11 bases, and 11 bases had no gene match. CDR3 length equals 14 residues. CDR1 and CDR2 from the germline V gene are ENHRY and SYGVKD.

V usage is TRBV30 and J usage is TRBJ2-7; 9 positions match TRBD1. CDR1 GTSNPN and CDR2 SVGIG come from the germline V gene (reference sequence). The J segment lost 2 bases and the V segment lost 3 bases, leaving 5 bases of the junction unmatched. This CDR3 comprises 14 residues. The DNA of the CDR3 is TGTGCCTGGAGGCCCGGGACAGGGCCCTACGAGCAGTACTTC. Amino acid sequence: CAWRPGTGPYEQYF.

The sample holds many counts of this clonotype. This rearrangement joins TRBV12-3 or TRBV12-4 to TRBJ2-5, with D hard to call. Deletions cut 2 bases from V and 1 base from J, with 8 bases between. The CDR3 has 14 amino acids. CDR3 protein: CASSLRQTQETQYF. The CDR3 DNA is TGTGCCAGCAGTTTACGGCAGACCCAAGAGACCCAGTACTTC.

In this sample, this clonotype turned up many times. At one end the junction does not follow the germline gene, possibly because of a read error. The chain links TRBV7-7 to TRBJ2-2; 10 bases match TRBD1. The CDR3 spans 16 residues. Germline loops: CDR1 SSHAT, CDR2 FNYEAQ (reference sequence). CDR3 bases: TGTGCTAGCAGCCGCCGGGACAGGGGGAACACCGGGGAGCTGTTTTTT. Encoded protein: CASSRRDRGNTGELFF.

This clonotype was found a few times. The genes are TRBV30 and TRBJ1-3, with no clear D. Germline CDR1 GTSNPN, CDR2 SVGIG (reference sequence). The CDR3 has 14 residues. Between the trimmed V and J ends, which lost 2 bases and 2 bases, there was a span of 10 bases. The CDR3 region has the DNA TGTGCCTGGAGTACCGGGTCCGCTGGAAACACCATATATTTT. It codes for CAWSTGSAGNTIYF. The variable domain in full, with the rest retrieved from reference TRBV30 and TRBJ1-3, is SQTIHQWPATLVQPVGSPLSLECTVEGTSNPNLYWYRQAAGRGLQLLFYSVGIGQISSEVPQNLSASRPQDRQFILSSKKLLLSDSGFYLCAWSTGSAGNTIYFGEGSWLTVV.